This TCR beta chain was obtained from a study of Tregs in tolerant kidney transplant recipients. Looking at the study overall: Mixed chimerism was transient after nonmyeloablative marrow transplants from related graft donors. Study conclusions and caveats: Biological reproducibility was not directly addressed, but technical replication error appeared minimal. Antigen-driven expansion was suggested because donor-specific Tregs expanded more than all Tregs in tolerant patients.

Unstimulated regulatory T cells (CD4+CD25+CD127-), CD4+CD25- non-regulatory cells, CD4 and CD8 cells were FACS-sorted from thawed PBMCs. CDR1 SGHTA and CDR2 FQGTGA come from the germline V gene. Unmatched junction bases numbered 6, after V lost 5 bases and J lost 3 bases. CDR3 size: 15 residues. TCRdb keeps only in-frame clones here, not all; method: immunoSEQ multiplex PCR. Seen here are more than 60,000 clones, less than 98% observed once, and the top ten hold over 0.45%. Regarding this clone: Its target is unknown.

The V gene is TRBV7-3, the J gene TRBJ2-1; 8 bases are a match to TRBD2. Sequenced here: CD4+ T cells from blood, sampled before the transplant. The receptor's source is a human donor who received a combined kidney and bone marrow transplant. The CDR3 DNA reads as TGTGCCAGCAGCAACCGGGGGGGGCTCTACAATGAGCAGTTCTTC. It yields the protein CASSNRGGLYNEQFF.